Listed here are 14 T cell receptor beta chains from one sample, sequenced in a study of memory CD4+ T cells and cytomegalovirus serostatus. Single viable CD3+CD4+CD8-CD45RO+ cells were sorted as the memory CD4+ T cells. Data came from immunoSEQ multiplex PCR; TCRdb stores just in-frame clones and leaves some out. This table has about 50,000 clones, roughly 78% appearing once. The sequenced sample was memory CD4+ T cells from blood. These receptors all come from an adult in good health and CMV-seronegative.

As DNA, the CDR3 is TGTGCCAGCAGCTTATACAGGGCGGATGAGCAGTTCTTC. As protein: CASSLYRADEQFF. The rearrangement uses TRBV11-2 and TRBJ2-1; D may be TRBD1 (6 bases). The CDR3 has 13 amino acids. Looked up from germline, CDR1 is SGHAT and CDR2 is FQNNGV. Between the trimmed V and J ends, which lost 2 bases and 8 bases, there was a span of 10 bases.

The chain is built from TRBV28 and TRBJ2-2; either TRBD1 or TRBD2 may supply D (5 bases each). CDR3 length equals 14 residues. Looked up from germline, CDR1 is MDHEN and CDR2 is SYDVKM. The V end was cut by 3 bases, the J end by 4 bases, with 9 bases between. This CDR3 is CASSLGTPTGELFF. The CDR3 DNA is TGTGCCAGCAGTTTGGGGACGCCCACCGGGGAGCTGTTTTTT.

This chain links TRBV11-2 with TRBJ1-2; 9 nucleotides line up with TRBD1. V lost 6 bases to trimming and J lost 6 bases; unmatched junction nucleotides: 11. CDR1 is SGHAT, CDR2 FQNNGV, per germline. CDR3 length: 15 residues. The CDR3 spells CASSHFPGQGNGYTF. CDR3 coding DNA: TGTGCCAGCAGTCACTTTCCGGGACAGGGTAATGGCTACACCTTC.

The CDR3 loop reads CASSFRDRGRQGYTF. In DNA form, the CDR3 reads TGTGCCAGCAGCTTCCGGGACAGGGGGCGGCAGGGCTACACCTTC. The chain links TRBV11-2 to TRBJ1-2; 12 nucleotides align to TRBD1. J was trimmed by 8 bases and V by 3 bases; bases with no gene match: 7. The CDR3 consists of 15 residues. Germline V CDR1 and CDR2: SGHAT, FQNNGV.

Written as DNA, the CDR3 is TGTGCCAGCAACCCGGACACCGACCAGAACACCGGGGAGCTGTTTTTT. It codes for CASNPDTDQNTGELFF. The chain uses TRBV25-1 and TRBJ2-2; tentative D call: TRBD1 (5 bases). V was pared by 7 bases and J by 1 base, with 16 bases between. Germline values: CDR1 MGHDK, CDR2 SYGVNS. The CDR3 has 16 amino acids.

This chain joins TRBV10-2 and TRBJ2-5, with D possibly called TRBD1 or TRBD2 (5 bases each). This CDR3 region has 13 residues. The ends were cut back, 2 bases at V and 7 bases at J, with 11 bases in the middle. From germline, CDR1 is WSHSY and CDR2 SAAADI. In DNA, the CDR3 is TGCGCCAGCAGTGAGCAGGGAGTCGGGACCCAGTACTTC. It is translated as CASSEQGVGTQYF.

The V gene is TRBV27, the J gene TRBJ2-7; D perhaps matches TRBD1 (6 bases). CDR1 and CDR2 (germline): MNHEY, SMNVEV (reference sequence). V shed 2 bases and J shed 5 bases, with 10 bases lying between them. The CDR3 extends over 13 amino acids. The CDR3 loop reads CASSLGGPDEQYF. In DNA, the CDR3 is TGTGCCAGCAGTTTAGGGGGCCCGGACGAGCAGTACTTC.

V usage is TRBV30 and J usage is TRBJ1-2; tentatively, D is TRBD1 (6 bases). The CDR3 is 15 amino acids. V shed 3 bases and J shed 0 bases, with 14 bases lying between them. From germline, CDR1 is GTSNPN and CDR2 SVGIG (reference sequence). The CDR3 reads CAWRTRTVSNYGYTF. In DNA form, the CDR3 reads TGTGCCTGGAGGACTCGGACAGTCTCTAACTATGGCTACACCTTC.

This clone was seen a handful of times. The V call is TRBV4-1, the J call TRBJ2-3; D is perhaps TRBD1 or TRBD2 (5 bases each). V shed 2 bases and J shed 5 bases, with 23 bases lying between them. CDR1 is MGHRA and CDR2 is YSYEKL in the germline V gene. CDR3 length: 18 amino acids. The CDR3 here is CASSQFSGTPGAGDTQYF. The CDR3, as DNA: TGCGCCAGCAGCCAATTTTCCGGGACCCCGGGCGCAGGAGATACGCAGTATTTT.

On this clone: The sample carries other DNA sequences with the same CDR3. The genes are TRBV2 and TRBJ2-3; a possible D gene is TRBD2 (6 bases). This CDR3 comprises 15 residues. Trimming removed 9 bases from V and 4 bases from J, with 20 bases in between. Germline lookup yields CDR1 SNHLY and CDR2 FYNNEI. Here the CDR3 reads CASSADGSGADTQYF. CDR3 in DNA: TGTGCCAGTAGCGCCGACGGGAGCGGTGCAGATACGCAGTATTTT.

J is TRBJ1-5 and V is TRBV28; the D is unclear. The CDR3 consists of 14 residues. V gave up 1 base and J gave up 6 bases, with 10 bases separating them. From germline, CDR1 is MDHEN and CDR2 SYDVKM. CDR3 nucleotide sequence: TGTGCCAGCAGTTTATCCACTCGGGCTCAGCCCCAGCATTTT. It translates to CASSLSTRAQPQHF. The full variable domain, its missing parts supplied by reference TRBV28 and TRBJ1-5, is DVKVTQSSRYLVKRTGEKVFLECVQDMDHENMFWYRQDPGLGLRLIYFSYDVKMKEKGDIPEGYSVSREKKERFSLILESASTNQTSMYLCASSLSTRAQPQHFGDGTRLSIL.

This clone was seen a handful of times. The genes are TRBV9 and TRBJ2-7; the D gene is possibly TRBD2 (5 bases). The length of the CDR3 is 14 residues. Trimming left V 4 bases short and J 0 bases short, with 11 bases between. CDR1 is SGDLS, CDR2 YYNGEE, per germline. The CDR3 loop reads CASSKLGSSYEQYF. In DNA form, the CDR3 reads TGTGCCAGCAGCAAACTAGGATCCTCCTACGAGCAGTACTTC.

The V call is TRBV5-4, the J call TRBJ2-6; maybe TRBD2 (5 bases). This CDR3 has 16 residues. Trimming removed 0 bases from V and 0 bases from J, with 7 bases in between. Germline assignment: CDR1 SGHNT and CDR2 YYREEE (reference sequence). The CDR3 bases are TGTGCCAGCAGCTTGGGAGGGTTCTCTGGGGCCAACGTCCTGACTTTC. Protein sequence: CASSLGGFSGANVLTF.

The rearrangement uses TRBV9 and TRBJ2-2; D is possibly TRBD2 (5 bases). Deletions cut 1 base from V and 0 bases from J, with 10 bases between. The CDR3 contains 16 residues. Germline CDR1 and CDR2: SGDLS and YYNGEE. In nucleotides, the CDR3 is TGTGCCAGCAGCGTACAAGCGGCTTCGAACACCGGGGAGCTGTTTTTT. Its protein is CASSVQAASNTGELFF.